Detailed here is one TCR beta chain. In the original workflow: Amplifying reference gene primers gave estimates of nucleated cell counts. Repertoires were generated with immunoSEQ multiplex PCR, while TCRdb's copy carries only in-frame clones and drops some. The DNA gave D and trimming, while V, J and clone size come from that table. The table shows over 200,000 clones, with approximately 90% occurring only once. The entry originates in a study of blood T cell repertoires in COVID-19. Study-wide context: T cells, B-cell-depleted T cells, or PBMCs supplied cDNA or gDNA.

This CDR3 has 17 amino acids. J gave up 3 bases and V 1 base, and 5 bases lay outside the gene matches. Germline loops: CDR1 MNHEY, CDR2 SMNVEV (reference sequence). Each participant's cohort was designated according to participant-reported clinical history. Recovered Cohort 3 donors showed two negative PCRs, clearance, or symptom resolution. This sequence joins TRBV27 and TRBJ2-1, with 11 bases aligning to TRBD2. Sequencing used PBMCs or T cells enriched from blood (not recorded which). The sequence came from a man aged 25-45 years who had recovered from COVID-19. This CDR3 is CASSLWSSGGHYNEQFF. The CDR3 bases are TGTGCCAGCAGTTTATGGTCTAGCGGGGGGCACTACAATGAGCAGTTCTTC.